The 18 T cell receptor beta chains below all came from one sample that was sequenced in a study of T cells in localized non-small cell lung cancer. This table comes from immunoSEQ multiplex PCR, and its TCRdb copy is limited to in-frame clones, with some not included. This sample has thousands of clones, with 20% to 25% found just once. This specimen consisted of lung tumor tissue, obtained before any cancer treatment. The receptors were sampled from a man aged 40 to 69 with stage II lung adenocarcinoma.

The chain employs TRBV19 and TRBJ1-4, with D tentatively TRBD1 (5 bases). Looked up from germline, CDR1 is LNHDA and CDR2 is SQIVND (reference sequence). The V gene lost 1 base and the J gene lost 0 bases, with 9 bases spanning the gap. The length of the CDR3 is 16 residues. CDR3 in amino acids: CASSIGRQPTNEKLFF. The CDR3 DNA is TGTGCCAGTAGTATAGGGAGACAGCCAACTAATGAAAAACTGTTTTTT.

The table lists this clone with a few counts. This CDR3 reads CASSLWAVGPQHF. In DNA form, the CDR3 reads TGTGCCAGCAGTTTGTGGGCGGTAGGGCCCCAGCATTTT. This rearrangement joins TRBV28 to TRBJ1-5; D gene uncertain. Trimming removed 3 bases from V and 9 bases from J, with 12 bases in between. The CDR3 covers 13 residues. The germline V gene encodes CDR1 MDHEN and CDR2 SYDVKM.

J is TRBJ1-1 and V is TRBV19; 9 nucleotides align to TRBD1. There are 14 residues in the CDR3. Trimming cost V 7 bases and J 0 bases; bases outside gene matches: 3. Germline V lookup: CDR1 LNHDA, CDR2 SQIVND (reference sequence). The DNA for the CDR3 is TGTGCCAGTACCACAGGGGGCATGAACACTGAAGCTTTCTTT. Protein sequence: CASTTGGMNTEAFF.

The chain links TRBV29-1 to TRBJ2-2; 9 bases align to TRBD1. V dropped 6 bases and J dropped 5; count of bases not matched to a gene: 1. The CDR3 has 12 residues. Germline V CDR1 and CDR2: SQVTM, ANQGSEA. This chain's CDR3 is CSVGTGTGELFF. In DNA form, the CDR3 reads TGCAGCGTGGGGACAGGGACCGGGGAGCTGTTTTTT.

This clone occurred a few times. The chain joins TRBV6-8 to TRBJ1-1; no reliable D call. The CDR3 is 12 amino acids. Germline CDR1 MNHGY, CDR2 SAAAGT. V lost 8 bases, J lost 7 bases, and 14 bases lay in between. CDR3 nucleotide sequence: TGTGCCAGCCTAAGGCCGGGATATGAAGCTTTCTTT. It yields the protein CASLRPGYEAFF.

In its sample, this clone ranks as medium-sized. This CDR3 is CASSYRPPGLALEQFF. CDR3 sequence (DNA): TGTGCCAGCAGTTATCGCCCCCCCGGCCTAGCGCTTGAGCAGTTCTTC. The chain employs TRBV6-8 and TRBJ2-1, with D possibly being TRBD2 (6 bases). Germline values: CDR1 MNHGY, CDR2 SAAAGT. The CDR3 length is 16 residues. V was pared by 3 bases and J by 9 bases, with 21 bases between.

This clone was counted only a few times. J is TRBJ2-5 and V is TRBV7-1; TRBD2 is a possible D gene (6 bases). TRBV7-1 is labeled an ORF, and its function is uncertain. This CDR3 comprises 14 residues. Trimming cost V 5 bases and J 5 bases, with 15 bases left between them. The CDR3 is CASSTAGSVETQYF. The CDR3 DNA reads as TGTGCCAGCAGCACCGCCGGGAGCGTGGAGACCCAGTACTTC.

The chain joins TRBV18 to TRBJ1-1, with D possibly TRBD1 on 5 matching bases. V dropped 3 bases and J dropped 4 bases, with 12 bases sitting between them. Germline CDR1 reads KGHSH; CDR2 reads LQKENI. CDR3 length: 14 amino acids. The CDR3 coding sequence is TGTGCCAGCTCACCCGGACTGGGGCGCACTGAAGCTTTCTTT. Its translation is CASSPGLGRTEAFF.

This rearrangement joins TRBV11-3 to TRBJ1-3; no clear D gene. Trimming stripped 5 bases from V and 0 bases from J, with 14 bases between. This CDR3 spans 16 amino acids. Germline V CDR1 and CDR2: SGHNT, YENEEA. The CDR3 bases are TGTGCCAGCAGCCCCACCACACCAGGCTCTGGAAACACCATATATTTT. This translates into CASSPTTPGSGNTIYF.

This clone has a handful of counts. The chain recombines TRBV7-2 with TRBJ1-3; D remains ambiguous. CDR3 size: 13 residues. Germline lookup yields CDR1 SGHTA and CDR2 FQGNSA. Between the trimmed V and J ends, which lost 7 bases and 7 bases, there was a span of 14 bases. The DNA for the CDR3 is TGTGCCAGCACCTGGACCGAAAGCAACACCATATATTTT. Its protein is CASTWTESNTIYF.

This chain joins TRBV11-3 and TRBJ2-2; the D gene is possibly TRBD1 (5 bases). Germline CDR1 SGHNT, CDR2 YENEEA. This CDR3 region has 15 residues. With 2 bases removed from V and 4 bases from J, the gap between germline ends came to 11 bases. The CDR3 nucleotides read TGTGCCAGCAGCTTACGGGCAGGGATCACCGGGGAGCTGTTTTTT. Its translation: CASSLRAGITGELFF.

DNA for the CDR3: TGTGCCAGTAGTATTAGGCAGGGGAAGGAGCAGCCCCAGCATTTT. The encoded protein is CASSIRQGKEQPQHF. The gene calls are TRBV19 and TRBJ1-5; possibly TRBD1 for D (6 bases). Looked up from germline, CDR1 is LNHDA and CDR2 is SQIVND (reference sequence). The CDR3 has 15 residues. Trimming pared 3 bases from V and 7 bases from J, leaving 16 bases between.

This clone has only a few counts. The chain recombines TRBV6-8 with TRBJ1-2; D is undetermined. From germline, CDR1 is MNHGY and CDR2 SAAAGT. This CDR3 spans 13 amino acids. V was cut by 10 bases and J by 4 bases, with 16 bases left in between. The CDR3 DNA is TGTGCCACCAATGGCGAGGGAATCTATGGCTACACCTTC. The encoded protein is CATNGEGIYGYTF.

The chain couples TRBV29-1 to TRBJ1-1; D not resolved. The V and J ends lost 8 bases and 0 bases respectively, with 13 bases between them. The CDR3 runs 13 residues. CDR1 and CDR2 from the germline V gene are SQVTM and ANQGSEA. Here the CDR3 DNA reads TGCAGCTCCTCCAAGAACGTGAACACTGAAGCTTTCTTT. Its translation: CSSSKNVNTEAFF.

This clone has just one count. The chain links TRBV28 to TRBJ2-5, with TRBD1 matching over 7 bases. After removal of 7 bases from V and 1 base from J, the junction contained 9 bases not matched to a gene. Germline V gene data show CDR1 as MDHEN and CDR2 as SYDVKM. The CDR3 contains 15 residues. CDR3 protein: CASTLEGAIQETQYF. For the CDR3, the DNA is TGTGCCAGCACCCTTGAGGGGGCCATCCAAGAGACCCAGTACTTC.

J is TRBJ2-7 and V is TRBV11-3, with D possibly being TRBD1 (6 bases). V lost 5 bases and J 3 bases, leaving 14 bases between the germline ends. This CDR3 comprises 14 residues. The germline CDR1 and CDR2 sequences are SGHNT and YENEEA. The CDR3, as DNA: TGTGCCAGCAGCCCCCGGGACACTTACTACGAGCAGTACTTC. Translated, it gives CASSPRDTYYEQYF.

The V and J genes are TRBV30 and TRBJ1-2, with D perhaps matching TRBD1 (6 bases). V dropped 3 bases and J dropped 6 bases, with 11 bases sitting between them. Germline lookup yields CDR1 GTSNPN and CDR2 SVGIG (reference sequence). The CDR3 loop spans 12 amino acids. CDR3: CAWSRTENGYTF. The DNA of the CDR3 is TGTGCCTGGAGCCGGACAGAGAATGGCTACACCTTC.

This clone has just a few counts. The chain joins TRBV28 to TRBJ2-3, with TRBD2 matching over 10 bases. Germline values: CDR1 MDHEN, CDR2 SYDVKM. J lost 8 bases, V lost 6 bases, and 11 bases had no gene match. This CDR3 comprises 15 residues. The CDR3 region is CASSLGTSVELTQYF. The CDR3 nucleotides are TGTGCCAGCAGCCTAGGGACTAGCGTAGAGCTTACGCAGTATTTT. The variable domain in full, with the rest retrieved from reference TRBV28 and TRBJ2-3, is DVKVTQSSRYLVKRTGEKVFLECVQDMDHENMFWYRQDPGLGLRLIYFSYDVKMKEKGDIPEGYSVSREKKERFSLILESASTNQTSMYLCASSLGTSVELTQYFGPGTRLTVL.